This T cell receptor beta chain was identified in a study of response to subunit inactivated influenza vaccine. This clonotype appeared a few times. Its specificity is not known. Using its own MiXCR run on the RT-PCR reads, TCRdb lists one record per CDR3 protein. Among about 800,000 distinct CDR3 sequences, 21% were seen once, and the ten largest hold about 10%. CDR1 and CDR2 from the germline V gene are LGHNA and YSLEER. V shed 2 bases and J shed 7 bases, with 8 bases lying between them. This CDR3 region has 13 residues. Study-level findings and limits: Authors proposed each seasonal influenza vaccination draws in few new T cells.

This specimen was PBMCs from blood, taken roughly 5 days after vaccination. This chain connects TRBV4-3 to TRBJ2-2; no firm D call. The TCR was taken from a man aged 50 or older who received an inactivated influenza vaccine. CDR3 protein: CASSQSLYGELFF. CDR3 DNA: TGCGCCAGCAGCCAATCGTTGTACGGGGAGCTGTTTTTT.